This TCR beta chain derives from a study of blood T cell repertoires in COVID-19. The wider study: Nucleic acid was either cDNA or gDNA, and it came from T cells, B-cell-depleted T cells, or PBMCs.

The table came from immunoSEQ multiplex PCR; TCRdb's copy has only in-frame clones and leaves some out. The data contain some 270,000 clones, around 86% of them singletons. Germline CDR1 SGHTA, CDR2 FQGNSA. Trimming took 0 bases from V and 0 from J, leaving 9 bases between them. CDR3 length: 16 amino acids. The sequence was obtained from a woman aged 55-69 years who had recovered from COVID-19. The chain has TRBV7-2 and TRBJ2-1; D is undetermined. Sequencing input: peripheral blood. CDR3 protein: CASSLAFSSSYNEQFF. The CDR3 nucleotides read TGTGCCAGCAGCTTAGCATTTAGTAGCTCCTACAATGAGCAGTTCTTC.